The 3 T cell receptor beta chains presented below share a single source sample, sequenced in a study of cytomegalovirus exposure and HLA in healthy donors. This PCR relied on a set of 60 Vbeta primers and 13 Jbeta primers. Sequenced by immunoSEQ multiplex PCR; TCRdb stores in-frame clones only, minus some. The sample includes 110,000 to 150,000 clones, 75% of them seen just once. Sequenced sample: PBMCs. These receptors were obtained from a man aged 25 to 40 in good health and CMV-seronegative.

The chain couples TRBV6-1 to TRBJ2-5; 9 nucleotides align to TRBD1. The J call is doubtful: the DNA matches TRBJ2-7 better. The CDR3 has 12 amino acids. CDR1 and CDR2 (germline): MNHNS, SASEGT. The CDR3: CASSGQGDEQYF. DNA for the CDR3: TGTGCCAGCAGTGGACAGGGGGACGAGCAGTACTTC.

DNA of the CDR3: TGTGCCAGCAGGGAGACTAGCATCCAAGAGACCCAGTACTTC. Residues: CASRETSIQETQYF. V usage is TRBV6-6 and J usage is TRBJ2-5; 7 bases are a match to TRBD2. The CDR3 consists of 14 residues. Germline V lookup: CDR1 MNHNY, CDR2 SVGAGI (reference sequence). The J segment lost 1 base and the V segment lost 6 bases, leaving 5 bases of the junction unmatched.

This chain uses TRBV7-9 with TRBJ1-5; unclear D gene. V lost 1 base and J lost 5, with 9 bases in between. CDR3 length: 14 residues. The V gene's germline CDR1 is SEHNR and CDR2 FQNEAQ (reference sequence). The DNA for the CDR3 is TGTGCCAGCAGCTTAGGAGGGAACCATCAGCCCCAGCATTTT. Protein product: CASSLGGNHQPQHF.